What follows are 25 T cell receptor beta chains derived from one specimen sequenced in a study of monozygotic twins with inflammatory bowel disease. Reprocessing the 5' RACE reads, TCRdb reports a single entry for every CDR3 protein and omits DNA. Recorded for this sample: a few hundred thousand distinct CDR3 sequences. The material sequenced was blood. These receptors all come from a human donor with ulcerative colitis or Crohn's disease, or a healthy co-twin of an affected twin (not recorded which).

The chain joins TRBV5-5 to TRBJ2-7. Per germline, CDR1 SGHKS and CDR2 YYEKEE (reference sequence). CDR3 length equals 15 residues. CDR3 region: CASSLRPTGFHEQYF.

J is TRBJ2-1 and V is TRBV7-3. CDR1 is SGHTA and CDR2 is FQGTGA in the germline V gene. The length of the CDR3 is 14 residues. The chain's CDR3 is CASSLPRINNEQFF.

The chain links TRBV7-3 to TRBJ2-6. The CDR3 is 15 residues long. Germline V gene lookup returns CDR1 SGHTA and CDR2 FQGTGA. The CDR3 protein is CASSPEAAGANDLTF.

This chain uses TRBV27 with TRBJ2-1; lacking DNA, the TRBD2 call made by TCRdb goes unchecked. This CDR3 comprises 14 residues. Germline V gene lookup returns CDR1 MNHEY and CDR2 SMNVEV (reference sequence). This CDR3 reads CASIPASGSDEQFF.

The J gene is TRBJ2-6, the V gene TRBV4-3; TCRdb proposes TRBD2, but this gene call is untestable without DNA. Germline assignment: CDR1 LGHNA and CDR2 YSLEER. The CDR3 length is 17 residues. The CDR3 loop reads CASSHGRAVGGANVLTF.

This chain uses TRBV7-2 with TRBJ2-3; the D call of TRBD2 rests on TCRdb alone, since no DNA is present to check it. This CDR3 comprises 16 residues. The germline CDR1 and CDR2 sequences are SGHTA and FQGNSA. CDR3: CASSSGLAGGPDTQYF.

The chain joins TRBV7-9 to TRBJ2-5; TCRdb indicates TRBD2, and absent DNA this call remains unverified. This CDR3 has 17 amino acids. Germline V CDR1 and CDR2: SEHNR, FQNEAQ (reference sequence). The CDR3 region is CASSSSTALVGAETQYF.

The V and J genes are TRBV10-3 and TRBJ1-1. The CDR3 covers 14 residues. CDR1 and CDR2 (germline): ENHRY, SYGVKD. This CDR3 is CAISELAGSTEAFF.

This chain joins TRBV5-4 and TRBJ2-7; absent DNA, TCRdb's TRBD1 call cannot be checked. The germline gives CDR1 SGHNT, CDR2 YYREEE (reference sequence). The CDR3 length is 13 residues. CDR3 in amino acids: CASSFDSAYEQYF.

V and J are TRBV10-3 and TRBJ2-1; TCRdb indicates TRBD2, and absent DNA this call remains unverified. Germline CDR1 is ENHRY and CDR2 is SYGVKD. The CDR3 extends over 14 amino acids. CDR3: CAIKSSGGANEQFF.

V is TRBV5-1 and J is TRBJ1-1; the TCRdb call, TRBD1, lacks DNA for checking. CDR3 size: 14 residues. Germline V gene data show CDR1 as SGHRS and CDR2 as YFSETQ. CDR3 in amino acids: CASRKGPTNTEAFF. The full variable domain, its missing parts supplied by reference TRBV5-1 and TRBJ1-1, is KAGVTQTPRYLIKTRGQQVTLSCSPISGHRSVSWYQQTPGQGLQFLFEYFSETQRNKGNFPGRFSGRQFSNSRSEMNVSTLELGDSALYLCASRKGPTNTEAFFGQGTRLTVV.

V and J are TRBV7-9 and TRBJ2-6. The CDR3 is made up of 15 amino acids. Per the germline V gene, CDR1 is SEHNR and CDR2 is FQNEAQ (reference sequence). CDR3 amino acids: CASDQSEPGANVLTF.

The rearrangement links TRBV18 to TRBJ2-3; TCRdb reports TRBD2, a call that lacks DNA to check it against. Germline V gene data show CDR1 as KGHSH and CDR2 as LQKENI. The CDR3 has 15 amino acids. CDR3 residues: CASSTTWTSGDTQYF. Supplemented by reference TRBV18 and TRBJ2-3, the full variable domain reads NAGVMQNPRHLVRRRGQEARLRCSPMKGHSHVYWYRQLPEEGLKFMVYLQKENIIDESGMPKERFSAEFPKEGPSILRIQQVVRGDSAAYFCASSTTWTSGDTQYFGPGTRLTVL.

The chain recombines TRBV9 with TRBJ2-2. The length of the CDR3 is 14 residues. Germline V gene lookup returns CDR1 SGDLS and CDR2 YYNGEE. This chain's CDR3 is CASSVATDTGELFF.

The chain couples TRBV7-2 to TRBJ1-1; TCRdb reports TRBD1, a call that lacks DNA to check it against. The germline CDR1 and CDR2 sequences are SGHTA and FQGNSA. CDR3 length: 15 amino acids. The CDR3 region is CASSLSRVMNTEAFF.

The chain has TRBV5-6 and TRBJ2-5; lacking DNA, the TRBD1 call made by TCRdb goes unchecked. From germline, CDR1 is SGHDT and CDR2 YYEEEE. CDR3 length: 17 residues. The CDR3 sequence: CASSWGGGRGIQETQYF.

This chain connects TRBV25-1 to TRBJ1-5; the D call from TCRdb, TRBD1, cannot be confirmed without DNA. The CDR3 is 14 residues long. The V gene's germline CDR1 is MGHDK and CDR2 SYGVNS. The CDR3 is CASSASQGRQPQHF.

The rearrangement links TRBV6-1 to TRBJ1-1. Germline V CDR1 and CDR2: MNHNS, SASEGT. The CDR3 is 14 residues long. The CDR3 region is CASIAVKWDTEAFF.

The chain joins TRBV12-3 or TRBV12-4 to TRBJ2-5; TCRdb gives TRBD2 as the D gene, but with no DNA this cannot be confirmed. The CDR3 runs 15 residues. CDR3 loop: CASSLTSGGQETQYF.

The rearrangement joins TRBV7-9 to TRBJ1-1; TCRdb picks TRBD1, but there is no DNA to check that call. In germline, CDR1 is SEHNR, CDR2 FQNEAQ (reference sequence). The CDR3 has 14 amino acids. CDR3 amino acids: CASSPKGARTEAFF.

CDR3 protein: CASSLSRSLSTDTQYF. The chain joins TRBV7-9 to TRBJ2-3. The CDR3 runs 16 residues. Germline CDR1 is SEHNR and CDR2 is FQNEAQ (reference sequence).

The CDR3 loop reads CASSQWTGGITGELFF. The chain recombines TRBV14 with TRBJ2-2; TCRdb lists TRBD1, though no DNA is available to test this call. The CDR3 contains 16 residues. Germline lookup yields CDR1 SGHDN and CDR2 FVKESK.

This chain uses TRBV5-1 with TRBJ2-1; without DNA, the TCRdb call of TRBD1 cannot be checked. This CDR3 contains 16 residues. Per the germline V gene, CDR1 is SGHRS and CDR2 is YFSETQ. This chain's CDR3 is CASSMGPHGTLNEQFF. The whole variable domain, remainder taken from reference TRBV5-1 and TRBJ2-1, is KAGVTQTPRYLIKTRGQQVTLSCSPISGHRSVSWYQQTPGQGLQFLFEYFSETQRNKGNFPGRFSGRQFSNSRSEMNVSTLELGDSALYLCASSMGPHGTLNEQFFGPGTRLTVL.

The rearrangement links TRBV6-2 or TRBV6-3 to TRBJ1-2. The CDR3 is 16 residues long. Germline lookup yields CDR1 MNHEY and CDR2 SVGEGT. This chain's CDR3 is CASSSQRQARGYGYTF.

This CDR3 is CASSLSWRGASGEQFF. The chain has TRBV7-9 and TRBJ2-1; as DNA is missing, the TRBD2 call by TCRdb cannot be tested. The CDR3 is 16 residues long. Germline CDR1 and CDR2: SEHNR and FQNEAQ (reference sequence).